The present entry profiles one T cell receptor beta chain with its context. This record belongs to a study of blood T cells in healthy people across ages. The CDR3 extends over 15 amino acids. CDR1 is LGHNA and CDR2 is YSLEER in the germline V gene. V gave up 4 bases and J gave up 4 bases; unmatched junction bases: 6. The authors ran a second PCR of roughly 7 to 11 cycles using a sample-barcoded 5' primer and a J-beta primer mix. MiXCR was run by TCRdb on the 5' RACE reads, yielding one entry per CDR3 protein. Among approximately 2,000,000 distinct CDR3 sequences, approximately 39% were seen once, and the ten largest hold roughly 23%.

The sequenced material came from blood. The chain combines TRBV4-3 with TRBJ2-3; 9 nucleotides align to TRBD2. The clonotype was recovered from a human donor in good health. DNA for the CDR3: TGCGCCAGCAGCCCGGCGGGGGGGCCAGCAGATACGCAGTATTTT. It specifies CASSPAGGPADTQYF.